The text below deals with one T cell receptor (beta chain). Genomic DNA template from tumor biopsies or peripheral blood, 616 ng to 6,004 ng input. The entry originates in a study of T cells in tumors after PD-1 blockade. Study background: No patient had prior checkpoint blockade, systemic immunosuppression, or radiotherapy within 4 weeks. Either cemiplimab 350 mg every 2 weeks or pembrolizumab 200 mg every 3 weeks was given. Daily vismodegib 150 mg continued in a subset of anti-PD-1-treated patients.

The repertoire was sequenced with immunoSEQ multiplex PCR; TCRdb's copy has only in-frame clones and lacks some. The sample gives 55,000 to 70,000 clones, around four fifths of which show up once; about an eighth is in the top ten. The sequencing used PBMCs, collected before anti-PD-1 treatment. The sequence was collected from a human donor with basal cell carcinoma.

CDR3 loop: CASSLGGVGGEAFF. The CDR3 DNA follows: TGTGCCAGCAGCTTGGGGGGGGTTGGAGGTGAAGCTTTCTTT. The chain links TRBV7-2 to TRBJ1-1, with D possibly TRBD1 on 5 matching bases. Trimming stripped 3 bases from V and 7 bases from J, with 15 bases between. Germline assignment: CDR1 SGHTA and CDR2 FQGNSA. The CDR3 has 14 residues. Variable domain in full (rest from reference TRBV7-2 and TRBJ1-1): GAGVSQSPSNKVTEKGKDVELRCDPISGHTALYWYRQSLGQGLEFLIYFQGNSAPDKSGLPSDRFSAERTGGSVSTLTIQRTQQEDSAVYLCASSLGGVGGEAFFGQGTRLTVV.